This T cell receptor (beta chain) was found in a study of cytomegalovirus exposure and HLA in healthy donors. Looked up from germline, CDR1 is MGHDK and CDR2 is SYGVNS. The CDR3 spans 17 residues. The trim removed 7 bases at V and 8 bases at J, leaving 14 bases unmatched. Measured with immunoSEQ multiplex PCR; TCRdb has only the in-frame clones, and not every one. The sample gives a few hundred thousand clones, about nine tenths of which show up once; about 0.8% is in the top ten. The sequence was obtained from a woman younger than 30 in good health and CMV-seronegative. The sequenced sample consisted of PBMCs. The chain combines TRBV25-1 with TRBJ2-1, with 13 bases that match TRBD2. In DNA, the CDR3 is TGTGCCAGCAATCCCGTTAGGACTAGCGGGAGTCAGGATGAGCAGTTCTTC. The encoded protein is CASNPVRTSGSQDEQFF.